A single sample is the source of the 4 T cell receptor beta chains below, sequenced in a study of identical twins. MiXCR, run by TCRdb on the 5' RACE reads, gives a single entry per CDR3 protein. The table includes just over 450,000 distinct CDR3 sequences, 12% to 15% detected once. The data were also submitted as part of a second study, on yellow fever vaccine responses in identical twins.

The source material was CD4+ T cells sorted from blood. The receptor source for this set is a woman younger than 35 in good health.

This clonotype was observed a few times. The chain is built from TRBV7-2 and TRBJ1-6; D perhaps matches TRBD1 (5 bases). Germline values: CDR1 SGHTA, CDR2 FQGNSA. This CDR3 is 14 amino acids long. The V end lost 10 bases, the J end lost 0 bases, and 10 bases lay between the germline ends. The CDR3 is CATGPSSYNSPLHF. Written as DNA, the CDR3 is TGTGCCACAGGGCCGAGCTCCTATAATTCACCCCTCCACTTT.

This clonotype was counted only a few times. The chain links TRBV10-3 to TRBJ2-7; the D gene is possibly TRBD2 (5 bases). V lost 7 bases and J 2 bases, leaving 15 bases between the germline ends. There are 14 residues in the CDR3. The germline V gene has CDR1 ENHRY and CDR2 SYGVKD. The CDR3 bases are TGTGCCATCATGGAGGACCCCGACACCTACGAGCAGTACTTC. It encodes CAIMEDPDTYEQYF.

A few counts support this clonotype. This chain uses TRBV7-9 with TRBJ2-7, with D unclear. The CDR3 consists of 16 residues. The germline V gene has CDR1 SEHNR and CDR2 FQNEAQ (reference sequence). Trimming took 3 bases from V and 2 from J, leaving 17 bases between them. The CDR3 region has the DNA TGTGCCAGCAGCTTGTTCACGGTGGCAGTACCCTACGAGCAGTACTTC. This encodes CASSLFTVAVPYEQYF.

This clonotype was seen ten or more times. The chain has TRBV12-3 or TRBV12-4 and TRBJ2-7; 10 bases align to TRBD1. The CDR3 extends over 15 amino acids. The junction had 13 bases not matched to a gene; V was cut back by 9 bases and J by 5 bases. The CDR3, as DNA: TGTGCCAGGGGGCGGAAGGGACAGGGGAACAACGAGCAGTACTTC. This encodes CARGRKGQGNNEQYF.